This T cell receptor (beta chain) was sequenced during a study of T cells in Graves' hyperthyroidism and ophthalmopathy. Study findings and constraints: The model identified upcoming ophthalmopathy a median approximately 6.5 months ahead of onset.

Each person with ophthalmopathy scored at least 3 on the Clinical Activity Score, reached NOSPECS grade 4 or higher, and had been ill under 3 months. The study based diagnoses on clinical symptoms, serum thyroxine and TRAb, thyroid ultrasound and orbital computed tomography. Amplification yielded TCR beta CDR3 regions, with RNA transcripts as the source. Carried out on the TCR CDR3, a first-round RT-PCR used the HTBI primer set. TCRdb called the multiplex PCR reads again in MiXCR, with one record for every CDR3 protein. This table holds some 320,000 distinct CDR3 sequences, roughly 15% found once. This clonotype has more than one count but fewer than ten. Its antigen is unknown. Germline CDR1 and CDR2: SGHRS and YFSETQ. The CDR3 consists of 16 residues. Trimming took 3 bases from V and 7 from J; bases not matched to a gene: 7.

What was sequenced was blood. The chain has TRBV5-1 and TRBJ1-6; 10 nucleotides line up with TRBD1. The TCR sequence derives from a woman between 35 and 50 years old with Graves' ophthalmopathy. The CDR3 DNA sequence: TGCGCCAGCAGCTGGGGGGACAGGGGTGAGAATTCACCCCTCCACTTT. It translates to CASSWGDRGENSPLHF.